The clone carrying this TCR beta chain was seen a single time. The CDR3 runs 15 residues. The ends were cut back, 7 bases at V and 1 base at J, with 13 bases in the middle. Germline V CDR1 and CDR2: LNHDA, SQIVND (reference sequence). This entry belongs to a study of blood T cell repertoires in COVID-19. The wider study: Some COVID-19 samples were acute and others convalescent; all came from the United States, Italy and Spain. PBMCs, B-cell-depleted T cells, or T cells provided the cDNA or gDNA that made up the material.

Per the authors' pipeline: Reference gene primers were amplified, and this amplification served to estimate nucleated cell counts. Libraries were prepared by immunoSEQ multiplex PCR; TCRdb keeps only in-frame clonotypes and omits some of them. The V and J calls and clone size come from that table; D and trimming were worked out from the DNA. There are under 200,000 clones in the sample; around nine tenths occur only once, and about 22% lies in the top ten. Sequencing input: peripheral blood. The TCR comes from a man aged 60 to 69 with active or convalescent COVID-19. The V gene is TRBV19, the J gene TRBJ2-2; TRBD1 is a possible D gene (6 bases). The CDR3 is CASTLGQLNTGELFF. CDR3 DNA: TGTGCCAGTACCCTCGGACAGTTGAACACCGGGGAGCTGTTTTTT.